These T cell receptor beta chains were read from a single sample in a study of T cells in Graves' hyperthyroidism and ophthalmopathy. TCRdb itself ran the multiplex PCR reads through MiXCR, one entry per CDR3 protein. Among over 250,000 distinct CDR3 sequences, approximately 15% were seen once, and the ten largest hold just over 55%. The specimen was blood. The receptors were gathered from a woman aged 55-70 years with Graves' ophthalmopathy. The CDR3 runs from the conserved cysteine through the conserved F or W. The D gene is left open where the match is weak. A clone size is listed for some rows: how often the clone was seen (once, few, many), or a class if it is expanded.

j_gene: TRBJ2-2
v_gene: TRBV5-1
d_gene: TRBD2
abundance: .
CDR3nt: TGCGCCAGCAGCTTGGGACTAGCGGTCCACACCGGGGAGCTGTTTTTT
CDR3aa: CASSLGLAVHTGELFF

j_gene: TRBJ1-5
v_gene: TRBV6-1
d_gene: TRBD1
abundance: few
CDR3nt: TGTGCCAGCAGTGGACCGGACAGGGGGCGCAGAGTGGATCAGCCCCAGCATTTT
CDR3aa: CASSGPDRGRRVDQPQHF

j_gene: TRBJ1-1
v_gene: TRBV12-3/TRBV12-4
d_gene: TRBD1
abundance: many
CDR3nt: TGTGCCAGCAGTCCATCGACAGGGAAGAACACTGAAGCTTTCTTT
CDR3aa: CASSPSTGKNTEAFF

j_gene: TRBJ1-1
v_gene: TRBV5-1
d_gene: .
abundance: many
CDR3nt: TGCGCCAGCAGCCTAGGTCCGGGTCTTGAAGCTTTCTTT
CDR3aa: CASSLGPGLEAFF

j_gene: TRBJ2-3
v_gene: TRBV9
d_gene: TRBD1
abundance: many
CDR3nt: TGTGCCAGCAGCACCGACAGGGGGCCCACAGATACGCAGTATTTT
CDR3aa: CASSTDRGPTDTQYF

j_gene: TRBJ1-5
v_gene: TRBV6-2/TRBV6-3
d_gene: .
abundance: .
CDR3nt: TGTGCCAGGGTGACGAGTCAGCCCCAGCATTTT
CDR3aa: CARVTSQPQHF

j_gene: TRBJ2-3
v_gene: TRBV4-1
d_gene: .
abundance: few
CDR3nt: TGCGCCAGCAGCCAAGGGGTCGGGCGGGCGAAGGGGGGAGATACGCAGTATTTT
CDR3aa: CASSQGVGRAKGGDTQYF

j_gene: TRBJ1-1
v_gene: TRBV18
d_gene: TRBD1
abundance: many
CDR3nt: TGTGCCAGCTCACAAGGACAGGTCGGTTTCACTGAAGCTTTCTTT
CDR3aa: CASSQGQVGFTEAFF

j_gene: TRBJ1-1
v_gene: TRBV20-1
d_gene: TRBD1
abundance: .
CDR3nt: TGCAGTGCTGGAAAGACAGGGGTCACTGAAGCTTTCTTT
CDR3aa: CSAGKTGVTEAFF

j_gene: TRBJ2-7
v_gene: TRBV7-9
d_gene: .
abundance: many
CDR3nt: TGTGCCAGCAGCCCTAGGTGGCGGAAGGACGAGCAGTACTTC
CDR3aa: CASSPRWRKDEQYF

j_gene: TRBJ1-5
v_gene: TRBV28
d_gene: TRBD1
abundance: .
CDR3nt: TGTGCCAGCACTGGGACAGGCTGGAGCAATCAGCCCCAGCATTTT
CDR3aa: CASTGTGWSNQPQHF

j_gene: TRBJ2-5
v_gene: TRBV4-1
d_gene: TRBD2
abundance: many
CDR3nt: TGCGCCAGCAGCCAAGTCTCTAGCGGAGGAGGGGAGACCCAGTACTTC
CDR3aa: CASSQVSSGGGETQYF

j_gene: TRBJ1-1
v_gene: TRBV9
d_gene: .
abundance: many
CDR3nt: TGTGCCAGCAGCGTAGATGAGGTTAGCCGCACTGAAGCTTTCTTT
CDR3aa: CASSVDEVSRTEAFF

j_gene: TRBJ2-3
v_gene: TRBV29-1
d_gene: TRBD1
abundance: .
CDR3nt: TGCAGCGTTACAGGGGACAGGGGCACAGATACGCAGTATTTT
CDR3aa: CSVTGDRGTDTQYF

j_gene: TRBJ2-1
v_gene: TRBV13
d_gene: .
abundance: few
CDR3nt: TGTGCCAGCAGCTTAAACCCAGGCGGACTCCCGATATACAATGAGCAGTTCTTC
CDR3aa: CASSLNPGGLPIYNEQFF

j_gene: TRBJ2-7
v_gene: TRBV20-1
d_gene: .
abundance: many
CDR3nt: TGCAGTGCCCGGGACCAAACCTACGAGCAGTACTTC
CDR3aa: CSARDQTYEQYF

j_gene: TRBJ2-7
v_gene: TRBV28
d_gene: TRBD1
abundance: many
CDR3nt: TGTGCCAGCAGTTTAAGTTTACAGGGGGCGGTCGAGCAGTACTTC
CDR3aa: CASSLSLQGAVEQYF

j_gene: TRBJ1-6
v_gene: TRBV6-2/TRBV6-3
d_gene: .
abundance: .
CDR3nt: TGTGCCAGCAGTTACGCAAGTCAGGGGAATGGTTCACCCCTCCACTTT
CDR3aa: CASSYASQGNGSPLHF

j_gene: TRBJ2-7
v_gene: TRBV9
d_gene: .
abundance: .
CDR3nt: TGTGCCAGCAGCGTAAGGGGCGAGTGGGACGAGCAGTACTTC
CDR3aa: CASSVRGEWDEQYF

j_gene: TRBJ2-2
v_gene: TRBV5-1
d_gene: .
abundance: .
CDR3nt: TGCGCCAGCAGCTTGGAAAACGGGGAGCTGTTTTTT
CDR3aa: CASSLENGELFF

j_gene: TRBJ1-5
v_gene: TRBV2
d_gene: .
abundance: .
CDR3nt: TGTACCAGTACCTTCACGCGGGGGCGGGAGGAGCCCCAGCATTTT
CDR3aa: CTSTFTRGREEPQHF

j_gene: TRBJ2-7
v_gene: TRBV6-1
d_gene: .
abundance: few
CDR3nt: TGTGCCAGCACGTCGGCGGCCCAGGGCGAGCAGTACTTC
CDR3aa: CASTSAAQGEQYF

j_gene: TRBJ2-7
v_gene: TRBV6-2/TRBV6-3
d_gene: TRBD1
abundance: many
CDR3nt: TGTGCCAGCAGTTACTTTGAGATGGACAGGGGGCTCCACGAGCAGTACTTC
CDR3aa: CASSYFEMDRGLHEQYF

j_gene: TRBJ1-2
v_gene: TRBV5-1
d_gene: .
abundance: few
CDR3nt: TGCGCCAGCAGCTTGGGGTCGGGGGCCTATGGCTACACCTTC
CDR3aa: CASSLGSGAYGYTF

j_gene: TRBJ2-3
v_gene: TRBV30
d_gene: TRBD2
abundance: .
CDR3nt: TGTGCCTGGAGTGTATGGGGGAGGGCAACCACAGATACGCAGTATTTT
CDR3aa: CAWSVWGRATTDTQYF

j_gene: TRBJ1-1
v_gene: TRBV4-1
d_gene: .
abundance: .
CDR3nt: TGCGCCAGCAGCCATGCGGGGGGGACTGAAGCTTTCTTT
CDR3aa: CASSHAGGTEAFF

j_gene: TRBJ2-3
v_gene: TRBV7-9
d_gene: TRBD2
abundance: many
CDR3nt: TGTGCCAGCGAGTCTAGCGGGAGCACAGATACGCAGTATTTT
CDR3aa: CASESSGSTDTQYF